Below are 4 T cell receptor beta chains sequenced from a single sample in a study of blood T cell repertoires in COVID-19. Using immunoSEQ multiplex PCR, the repertoire was profiled, and TCRdb retains in-frame clones only, with some absent. The sample includes some 250,000 clones, 82% seen only once; the top ten take 2.5% to 3.5%. The specimen was peripheral blood. The receptor set was obtained from a woman aged 18-29 years with acute or convalescent COVID-19.

The chain has TRBV11-2 and TRBJ2-1; D might be TRBD1 (5 bases). CDR1 is SGHAT and CDR2 is FQNNGV in the germline V gene. V was cut by 8 bases and J by 8 bases, with 13 bases left in between. The CDR3 length is 12 residues. DNA for the CDR3: TGTGCCAGCGGGGCTTCGGGCGATGAGCAGTTCTTC. Translating gives CASGASGDEQFF. Full variable domain (rest looked up from reference TRBV11-2 and TRBJ2-1): EAGVAQSPRYKIIEKRQSVAFWCNPISGHATLYWYQQILGQGPKLLIQFQNNGVVDDSQLPKDRFSAERLKGVDSTLKIQPAKLEDSAVYLCASGASGDEQFFGPGTRLTVL.

The chain carries TRBV7-9 and TRBJ1-2, with TRBD1 matching over 8 bases. Germline V gives CDR1 SEHNR, CDR2 FQNEAQ (reference sequence). The trim removed 3 bases at V and 8 bases at J, leaving 8 bases unmatched. The CDR3 runs 14 residues. CDR3 nucleotides: TGTGCCAGCAGCTTCTTCCAGGGGGCACGGGGCTACACCTTC. Translation gives CASSFFQGARGYTF. The full variable domain, with the rest looked up from reference TRBV7-9 and TRBJ1-2, is DTGVSQNPRHKITKRGQNVTFRCDPISEHNRLYWYRQTLGQGPEFLTYFQNEAQLEKSRLLSDRFSAERPKGSFSTLEIQRTEQGDSAMYLCASSFFQGARGYTFGSGTRLTVV.

This clone was found a few times. Other DNA variants within this sample encode the same CDR3. The chain recombines TRBV9 with TRBJ1-1; weak D call: TRBD1 (5 bases). CDR3 length: 15 residues. Per the germline V gene, CDR1 is SGDLS and CDR2 is YYNGEE. V lost 0 bases to trimming and J lost 2 bases, with 11 bases between them. This CDR3 is CASSVVGQGNTEAFF. CDR3 bases: TGTGCCAGCAGCGTAGTTGGGCAGGGAAACACTGAAGCTTTCTTT. Full variable domain (outside the CDR3, taken from reference TRBV9 and TRBJ1-1): DSGVTQTPKHLITATGQRVTLRCSPRSGDLSVYWYQQSLDQGLQFLIQYYNGEERAKGNILERFSAQQFPDLHSELNLSSLELGDSALYFCASSVVGQGNTEAFFGQGTRLTVV.

The chain combines TRBV27 with TRBJ2-1, with 7 nucleotides matching TRBD2. Trimming cost V 2 bases and J 4 bases; bases outside gene matches: 11. The CDR3 consists of 17 residues. Germline CDR1 MNHEY, CDR2 SMNVEV (reference sequence). As DNA, the CDR3 is TGTGCCAGCAGTTTAGTAGGCGGGAGTCTATTATACAATGAGCAGTTCTTC. Translating gives CASSLVGGSLLYNEQFF.